Presented here are 16 T cell receptor beta chains from one specimen sequenced in a study of T cells in Graves' hyperthyroidism and ophthalmopathy. Regions amplified from RNA transcripts were the TCR beta CDR3 regions. HTBI primers were the set used in a first-round RT-PCR of the TCR CDR3. A single record per CDR3 protein comes from TCRdb applying MiXCR to the multiplex PCR reads. The sample consists of roughly 420,000 distinct CDR3 sequences, 15% to 19% of them appearing once. The specimen was blood. The receptors were sampled from a woman between 18 and 30 years old with Graves' hyperthyroidism.

The chain has TRBV20-1 and TRBJ1-2; D not resolved. Per germline, CDR1 DFQATT and CDR2 SNEGSKA (reference sequence). The CDR3 is 14 residues long. V shed 0 bases and J shed 1 base, with 9 bases lying between them. CDR3 bases: TGCAGTGCTAGAGATAAACAAAATAACTATGGCTACACCTTC. It codes for CSARDKQNNYGYTF.

This clonotype was detected only a few times. This may arise from a read error, as a much more abundant clone is one base away. The chain couples TRBV24-1 to TRBJ2-1, with D unresolved. Germline V gene data show CDR1 as KGHDR and CDR2 as SFDVKD. The CDR3 runs to 11 residues. Trimming stripped 5 bases from V and 4 bases from J, with 2 bases between. This CDR3 reads CATSAYNEQFF. CDR3 nucleotides: TGTGCCACCAGTGCTTACAATGAGCAGTTCTTC.

In its sample, this clonotype was seen many times. The chain employs TRBV28 and TRBJ1-2; 7 bases are a match to TRBD1. The CDR3 consists of 17 residues. V dropped 5 bases and J dropped 4; count of bases not matched to a gene: 16. Germline CDR1 reads MDHEN; CDR2 reads SYDVKM. CDR3 sequence (DNA): TGTGCCAGCAGTGCTCTGGGTGGGACAGAAGTTTCCTATGGCTACACCTTC. Translation gives CASSALGGTEVSYGYTF.

This sequence joins TRBV6-2 or TRBV6-3 and TRBJ2-2, with no clear D. V was pared by 2 bases and J by 4 bases, with 5 bases between. The CDR3 consists of 13 residues. Germline CDR1 MNHEY, CDR2 SVGEGT. CDR3: CASSYRATGELFF. The CDR3 bases are TGTGCCAGCAGTTACAGGGCCACCGGGGAGCTGTTTTTT.

This clonotype has only a few counts. The V and J genes are TRBV28 and TRBJ1-5; TRBD1 is a possible D gene (5 bases). From germline, CDR1 is MDHEN and CDR2 SYDVKM. This CDR3 is built from 13 residues. With 7 bases removed from V and 2 bases from J, the gap between germline ends came to 9 bases. The CDR3 DNA is TGTGCCAGCAAAGAGACAGGCAATCAGCCCCAGCATTTT. The encoded protein is CASKETGNQPQHF.

This clonotype has only one observation. It may be a read error: a sequence one base away is much more abundant. The genes are TRBV6-2 or TRBV6-3 and TRBJ1-1, with no clear D. The CDR3 loop spans 11 amino acids. Germline V gives CDR1 MNHEY, CDR2 SVGEGT. CDR3 nucleotides: TGTGCCAGTAGAAAGAACGCTGAAGCTTTCTTT. It translates to CASRKNAEAFF.

The rearrangement links TRBV3-1 to TRBJ2-3, with TRBD2 matching over 9 bases. V lost 2 bases and J lost 2; bases outside the gene matches: 14. The length of the CDR3 is 19 residues. Per the germline V gene, CDR1 is LGHDT and CDR2 is YNNKEL (reference sequence). Written as DNA, the CDR3 is TGTGCCAGCAGCCAAAAAGCGGGGGGCCTATATAAATCCACAGATACGCAGTATTTT. Translated: CASSQKAGGLYKSTDTQYF.

This clonotype was detected ten times or more. The genes are TRBV27 and TRBJ1-5; possibly TRBD1 for D (5 bases). Germline CDR1 and CDR2: MNHEY and SMNVEV (reference sequence). This CDR3 comprises 15 residues. V was clipped by 2 bases and J by 2 bases, with 10 bases between them. The CDR3 sequence is CASSLRGYRNQPQHF. The CDR3 DNA is TGTGCCAGCAGTTTAAGGGGATATCGCAATCAGCCCCAGCATTTT.

This clonotype came up many times. This chain joins TRBV5-1 and TRBJ2-7; the D gene is possibly TRBD1 (6 bases). The germline V and J ends were trimmed by 3 bases and 3 bases, with 13 bases remaining between them. This CDR3 is built from 14 residues. The V gene's germline CDR1 is SGHRS and CDR2 YFSETQ. The CDR3 sequence is CASSSPGTHYEQYF. The CDR3 DNA reads as TGCGCCAGCAGCTCACCCGGGACACACTACGAGCAGTACTTC.

This clonotype was seen a handful of times. V usage is TRBV5-1 and J usage is TRBJ2-2, with 8 positions matching TRBD1. This CDR3 spans 17 amino acids. CDR1 is SGHRS and CDR2 is YFSETQ in the germline V gene. The V and J ends lost 7 bases and 3 bases, in that order; junction bases with no gene match: 14. The CDR3 DNA is TGCGCCAGCGCGGAACCGGGACAGGTATCTTACACCGGGGAGCTGTTTTTT. Translation: CASAEPGQVSYTGELFF.

This clonotype was counted only a few times. This sequence joins TRBV15 and TRBJ2-1; 10 bases line up with TRBD2. The V segment lost 0 bases and the J segment 5 bases; nucleotides outside the gene matches: 10. The CDR3 covers 18 residues. Per the germline V gene, CDR1 is LNHNV and CDR2 is YYDKDF (reference sequence). In DNA form, the CDR3 reads TGTGCCACCAGCAGAGATGCCCCTAGCGGGAGAGAGAACAATGAGCAGTTCTTC. This sequence encodes CATSRDAPSGRENNEQFF.

The sample holds a few counts of this clonotype. The chain joins TRBV20-1 to TRBJ2-3; D remains ambiguous. V was trimmed by 6 bases and J by 6 bases, leaving 16 bases between them. The CDR3 totals 13 residues. The germline V gene has CDR1 DFQATT and CDR2 SNEGSKA (reference sequence). Here the CDR3 DNA reads TGCAGTGCGCCGTTTGGGATAACGGATACGCAGTATTTT. Translation: CSAPFGITDTQYF.

The chain uses TRBV20-1 and TRBJ2-7; 8 bases match TRBD1. The CDR3 consists of 14 residues. CDR1 and CDR2 (germline): DFQATT, SNEGSKA (reference sequence). Losses at the gene ends were 4 bases for V and 2 bases for J; bases not matched to a gene: 7. CDR3 sequence: CSATRTGIPYEQYF. The CDR3 DNA sequence: TGCAGTGCTACAAGGACAGGGATTCCCTACGAGCAGTACTTC.

CDR3: CASSQEKWGIGNEQFF. The CDR3 region has the DNA TGCGCCAGCAGCCAAGAGAAGTGGGGAATTGGGAATGAGCAGTTCTTC. The gene calls are TRBV4-3 and TRBJ2-1; the D is unclear. The CDR3 contains 16 residues. Germline V CDR1 and CDR2: LGHNA, YSLEER. With 0 bases removed from V and 7 bases from J, the gap between germline ends came to 16 bases.

For this clonotype: At one end the junction does not follow the germline gene, possibly because of a read error. The chain employs TRBV5-1 and TRBJ1-6; no reliable D call. This CDR3 spans 15 amino acids. Germline V gives CDR1 SGHRS, CDR2 YFSETQ. The CDR3 region has the DNA TGCACCAGCAGCTCGCAAGACTCCACGGATTCACCCCTCCACTTT. It is translated as CTSSSQDSTDSPLHF.

This clonotype was recorded a few times. The chain recombines TRBV9 with TRBJ1-2; unclear D gene. The ends were cut back, 2 bases at V and 0 bases at J, with 14 bases in the middle. The CDR3 spans 16 residues. Germline V CDR1 and CDR2: SGDLS, YYNGEE. The CDR3 DNA reads TGTGCCAGCAGCGTTGGGAATCTTCCAGCTAACTATGGCTACACCTTC. It specifies CASSVGNLPANYGYTF.